This section outlines one T cell receptor (beta chain) sequence together with its context. Its antigen is not identified. CDR3 length equals 14 residues. Trimming removed 6 bases from V and 0 bases from J, with 10 bases in between. In germline, CDR1 is MDHEN, CDR2 SYDVKM. Here immunoSEQ multiplex PCR was the method, and the copy in TCRdb shows in-frame clones only, minus some. The data contain over 65,000 clones, approximately 90% of them seen just once; the ten biggest clones take up 7.6%. The sample originates from a study of graft-versus-host responses after intestinal transplantation. About the study: Recipients received multivisceral, liver-intestinal, or isolated intestinal transplants. Broader study findings: With peak circulating GvH clone levels came an association with early post-transplant HvG declines. Among recipient marrow samples, GvH clones were found; some appeared first in ileum or blood.

V is TRBV28 and J is TRBJ2-3; D is perhaps TRBD1 (5 bases). The specimen was unstimulated CD8+ T cells sorted from spleen or lymph node cells, collected before transplant. The clonotype comes from a human donor who was the organ donor for an intestinal transplant. For the CDR3, the DNA is TGTGCCAGCAGGTTGGGGCCTAGCACAGATACGCAGTATTTT. Translated, it gives CASRLGPSTDTQYF.